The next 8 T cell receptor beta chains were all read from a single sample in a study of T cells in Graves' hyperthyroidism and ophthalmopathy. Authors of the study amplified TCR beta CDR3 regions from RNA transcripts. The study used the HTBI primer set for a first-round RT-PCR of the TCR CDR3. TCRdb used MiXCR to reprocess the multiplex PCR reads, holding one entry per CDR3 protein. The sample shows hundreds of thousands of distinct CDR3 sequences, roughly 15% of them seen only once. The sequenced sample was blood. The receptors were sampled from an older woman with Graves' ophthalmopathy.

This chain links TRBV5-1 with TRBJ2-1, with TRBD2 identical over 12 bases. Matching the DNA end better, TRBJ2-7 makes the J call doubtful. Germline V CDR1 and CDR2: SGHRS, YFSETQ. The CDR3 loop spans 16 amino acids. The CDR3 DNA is TGCGCCAGCGCAAAACTAGCGGGGGGCTCCTACAATGAGCAGTACTTC. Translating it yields CASAKLAGGSYNEQYF.

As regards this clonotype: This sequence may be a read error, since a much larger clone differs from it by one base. CDR3 protein: CASRSSSGRIYEQFF. The CDR3 coding sequence is TGTGCCAGCCGATCGTCTAGCGGGAGGATCTACGAGCAGTTCTTC. The chain recombines TRBV6-1 with TRBJ2-7; 11 bases line up with TRBD2. The DNA end lines up better with TRBJ2-1; the J call may be wrong. Germline CDR1 reads MNHNS; CDR2 reads SASEGT. The CDR3 runs to 15 residues.

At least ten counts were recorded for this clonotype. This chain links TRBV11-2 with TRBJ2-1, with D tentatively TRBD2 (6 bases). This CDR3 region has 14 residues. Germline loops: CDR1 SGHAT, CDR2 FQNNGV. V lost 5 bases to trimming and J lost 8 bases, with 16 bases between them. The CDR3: CASSGRDSQDEQFF. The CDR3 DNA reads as TGTGCCAGCAGCGGCAGGGACTCTCAGGATGAGCAGTTCTTC.

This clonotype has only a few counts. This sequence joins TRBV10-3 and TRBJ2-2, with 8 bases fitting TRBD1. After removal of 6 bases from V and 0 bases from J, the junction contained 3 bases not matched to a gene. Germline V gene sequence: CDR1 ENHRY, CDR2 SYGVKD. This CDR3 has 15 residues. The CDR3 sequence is CAISHRGSNTGELFF. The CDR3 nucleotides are TGTGCCATCAGCCACAGGGGGTCGAACACCGGGGAGCTGTTTTTT.

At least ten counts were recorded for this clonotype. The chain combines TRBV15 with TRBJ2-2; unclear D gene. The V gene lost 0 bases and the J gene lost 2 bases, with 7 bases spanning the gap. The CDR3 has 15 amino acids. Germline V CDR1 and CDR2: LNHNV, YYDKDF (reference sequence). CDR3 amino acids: CATSRDAKNTGELFF. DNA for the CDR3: TGTGCCACCAGCAGAGATGCTAAAAACACCGGGGAGCTGTTTTTT.

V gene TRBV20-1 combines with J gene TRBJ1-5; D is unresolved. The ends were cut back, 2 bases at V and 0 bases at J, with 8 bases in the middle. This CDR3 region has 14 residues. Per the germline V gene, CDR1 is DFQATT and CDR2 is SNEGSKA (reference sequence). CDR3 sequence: CSARRRISNQPQHF. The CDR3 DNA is TGCAGTGCTAGACGACGGATTAGCAATCAGCCCCAGCATTTT.

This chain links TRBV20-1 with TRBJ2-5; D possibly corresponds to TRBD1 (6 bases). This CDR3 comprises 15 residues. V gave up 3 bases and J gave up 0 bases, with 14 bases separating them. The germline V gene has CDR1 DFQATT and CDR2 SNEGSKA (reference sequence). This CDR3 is CSASPTGVHQETQYF. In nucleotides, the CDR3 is TGCAGTGCTAGTCCGACAGGTGTACACCAAGAGACCCAGTACTTC.

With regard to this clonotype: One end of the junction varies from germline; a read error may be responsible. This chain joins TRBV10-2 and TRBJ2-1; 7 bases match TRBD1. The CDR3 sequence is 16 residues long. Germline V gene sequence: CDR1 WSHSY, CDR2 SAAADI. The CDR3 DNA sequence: TGCGCCAGCAGTGAAGCAGGGGGATACTCCTACGATGAGCAGTTCTTC. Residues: CASSEAGGYSYDEQFF.